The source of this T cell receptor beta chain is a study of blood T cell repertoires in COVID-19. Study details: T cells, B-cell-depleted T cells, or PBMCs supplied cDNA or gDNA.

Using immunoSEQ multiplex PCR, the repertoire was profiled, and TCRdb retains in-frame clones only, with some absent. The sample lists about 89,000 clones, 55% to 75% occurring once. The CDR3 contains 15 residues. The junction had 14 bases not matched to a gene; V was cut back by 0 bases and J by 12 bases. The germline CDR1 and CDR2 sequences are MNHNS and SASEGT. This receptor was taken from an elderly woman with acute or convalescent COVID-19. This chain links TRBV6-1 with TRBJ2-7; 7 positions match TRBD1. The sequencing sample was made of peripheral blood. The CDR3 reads CASSEAYDGAGGRYF. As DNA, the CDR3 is TGTGCCAGCAGTGAAGCCTACGACGGGGCAGGGGGTCGGTACTTC.